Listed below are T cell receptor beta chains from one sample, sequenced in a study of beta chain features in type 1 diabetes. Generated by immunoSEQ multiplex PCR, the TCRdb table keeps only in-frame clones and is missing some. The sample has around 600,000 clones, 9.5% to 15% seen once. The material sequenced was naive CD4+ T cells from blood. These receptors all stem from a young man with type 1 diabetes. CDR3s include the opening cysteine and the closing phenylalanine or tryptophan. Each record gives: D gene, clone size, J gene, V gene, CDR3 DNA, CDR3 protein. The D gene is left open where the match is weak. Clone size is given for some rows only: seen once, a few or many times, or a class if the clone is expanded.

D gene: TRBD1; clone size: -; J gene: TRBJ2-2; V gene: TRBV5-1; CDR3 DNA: TGCGCCAGCAGCTTATCCCAGGGGGCCGGGGAGCTGTTTTTT; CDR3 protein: CASSLSQGAGELFF
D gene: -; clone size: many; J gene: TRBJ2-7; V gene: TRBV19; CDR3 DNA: TGTGCCAGTAGTATAGACGCCGGCCCCTACGAGCAGTACTTC; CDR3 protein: CASSIDAGPYEQYF
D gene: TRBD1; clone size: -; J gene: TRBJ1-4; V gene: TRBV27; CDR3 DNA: TGTGCCAGCAGTGGACAGGGAGGTGAAAAACTGTTTTTT; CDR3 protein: CASSGQGGEKLFF
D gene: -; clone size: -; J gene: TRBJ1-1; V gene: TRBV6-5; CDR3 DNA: TGTGCCAGCATGGGAGGGTACACTGAAGCTTTCTTT; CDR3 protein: CASMGGYTEAFF
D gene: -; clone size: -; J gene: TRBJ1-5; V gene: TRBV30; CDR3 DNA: TGTGCCTGGAGTACGAGAGGGGATCAGCCCCAGCATTTT; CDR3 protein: CAWSTRGDQPQHF
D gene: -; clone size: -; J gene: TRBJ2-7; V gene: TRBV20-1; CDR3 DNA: TGCAGTGCGGCTCGGGGGAGGGAGCAGTACTTC; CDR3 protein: CSAARGREQYF
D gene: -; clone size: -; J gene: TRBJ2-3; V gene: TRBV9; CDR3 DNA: TGTGCCAGCAGCGTAGTTCATCTAGTCGGGACAGATACGCAGTATTTT; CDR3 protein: CASSVVHLVGTDTQYF
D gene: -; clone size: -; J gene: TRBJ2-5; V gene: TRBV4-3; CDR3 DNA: TGCGCCAGCAGCCAAGAGTGGGGAAGTTTTACGAAAGAGACCCAGTACTTC; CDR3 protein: CASSQEWGSFTKETQYF
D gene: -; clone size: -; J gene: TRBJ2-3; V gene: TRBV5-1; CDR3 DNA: TGCGCCAGCAGCCCGACGAGTCTTAGCACAGATACGCAGTATTTT; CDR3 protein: CASSPTSLSTDTQYF
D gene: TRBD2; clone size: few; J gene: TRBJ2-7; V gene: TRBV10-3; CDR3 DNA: TGTGCCATCAGTGACGGGGGGTACGAGCAGTACTTC; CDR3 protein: CAISDGGYEQYF
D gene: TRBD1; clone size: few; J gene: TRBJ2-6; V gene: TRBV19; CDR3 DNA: TGTGCCGTCCGACAGGGGTCTGGGGCCAACGTCCTGACTTTC; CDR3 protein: CAVRQGSGANVLTF
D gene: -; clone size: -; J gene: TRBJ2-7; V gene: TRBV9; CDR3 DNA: TGTGCCAGCAGCGCGTGGGCCCGGCGGGACTACGAGCAGTACTTC; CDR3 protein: CASSAWARRDYEQYF
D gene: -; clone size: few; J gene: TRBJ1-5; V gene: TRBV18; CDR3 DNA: TGTGCCAGCTCACCGACGATGGAGTCTGATCAGCCCCAGCATTTT; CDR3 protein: CASSPTMESDQPQHF
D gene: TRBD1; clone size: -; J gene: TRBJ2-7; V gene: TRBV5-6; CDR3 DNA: TGTGCCAGCAGCCCAACCTTTACAGGGGGCTTGCGCGAGCAGTACTTC; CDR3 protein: CASSPTFTGGLREQYF
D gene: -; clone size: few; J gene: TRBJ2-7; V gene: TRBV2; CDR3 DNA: TGTGCCAGCAGTGAAGCGCCAGGTAGCTCCTACGAGCAGTACTTC; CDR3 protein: CASSEAPGSSYEQYF
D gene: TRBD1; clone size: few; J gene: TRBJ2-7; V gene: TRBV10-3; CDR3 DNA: TGTGCCATCAGTGTTGGGACAGACGACTACGAGCAGTACTTC; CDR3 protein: CAISVGTDDYEQYF
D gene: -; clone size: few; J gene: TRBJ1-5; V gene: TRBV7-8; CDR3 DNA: TGTGCCAGCAAAATCTCAGGGATACTGGGCAATCAGCCCCAGCATTTT; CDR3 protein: CASKISGILGNQPQHF
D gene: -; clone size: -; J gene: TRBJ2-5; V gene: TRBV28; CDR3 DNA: TGTGCCAGCAGTCCAGGGGACTTACAAGAGACCCAGTACTTC; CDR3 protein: CASSPGDLQETQYF
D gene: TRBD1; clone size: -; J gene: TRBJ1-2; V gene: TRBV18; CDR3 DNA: TGTGCCAGCTCACCAGAGACAGGGGGCTACTCCTATGGCTACACCTTC; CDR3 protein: CASSPETGGYSYGYTF
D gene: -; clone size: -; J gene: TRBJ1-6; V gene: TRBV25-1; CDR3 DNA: TGTGCCAGCAGTGCGATGCTCGAGCCCCTCCACTTT; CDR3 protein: CASSAMLEPLHF
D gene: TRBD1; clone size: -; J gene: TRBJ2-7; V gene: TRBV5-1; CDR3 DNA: TGCGCCAGCAGCTCCCTCCCCGGACAGGGGGTCTACGAGCAGTACTTC; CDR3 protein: CASSSLPGQGVYEQYF
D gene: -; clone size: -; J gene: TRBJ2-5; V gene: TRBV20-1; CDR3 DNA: TGCAGTGCTAACCCCGGGGAGACCCAGTACTTC; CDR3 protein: CSANPGETQYF
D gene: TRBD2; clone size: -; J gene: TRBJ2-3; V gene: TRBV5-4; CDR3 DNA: TGTGCCAGCAGCTTGGGAAGCGGGGGATCCACAGATACGCAGTATTTT; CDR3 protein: CASSLGSGGSTDTQYF
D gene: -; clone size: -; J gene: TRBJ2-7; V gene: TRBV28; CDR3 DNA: TGTGCCAGCAGTGCTCCGGGATTCTCCTACGAGCAGTACTTC; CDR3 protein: CASSAPGFSYEQYF
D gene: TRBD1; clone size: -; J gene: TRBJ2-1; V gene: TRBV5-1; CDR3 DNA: TGCGCCAGCAGATTGACAGGGGGGAGCAATGAGCAGTTCTTC; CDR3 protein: CASRLTGGSNEQFF
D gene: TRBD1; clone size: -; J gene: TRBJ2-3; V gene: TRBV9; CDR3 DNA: TGTGCCAGCAGCGCGGGACAGGGAAGCACAGATACGCAGTATTTT; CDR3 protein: CASSAGQGSTDTQYF
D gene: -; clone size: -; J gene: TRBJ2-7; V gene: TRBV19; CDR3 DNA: TGTGCCAGCGGGGACGAGCAGTACTTC; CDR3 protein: CASGDEQYF
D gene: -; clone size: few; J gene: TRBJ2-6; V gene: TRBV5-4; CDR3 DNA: TGTGCCAGCAGCATACGGGTCACTGGGGCCAACGTCCTGACTTTC; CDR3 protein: CASSIRVTGANVLTF
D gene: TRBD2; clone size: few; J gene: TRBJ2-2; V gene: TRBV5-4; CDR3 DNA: TGTGCCAGCAGCTTCGGCCTGGCTAGCGGGAACACCGGGGAGCTGTTTTTT; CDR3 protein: CASSFGLASGNTGELFF
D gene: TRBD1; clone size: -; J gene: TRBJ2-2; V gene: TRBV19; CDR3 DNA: TGTGCCAGTAGTACGGGACAGGGTAACACCGGGGAGCTGTTTTTT; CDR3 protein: CASSTGQGNTGELFF
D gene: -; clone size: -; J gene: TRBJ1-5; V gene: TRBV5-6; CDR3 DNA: TGTGCCAGCAGCTTAAACAGGGATCAGCCCCAGCATTTT; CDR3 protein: CASSLNRDQPQHF
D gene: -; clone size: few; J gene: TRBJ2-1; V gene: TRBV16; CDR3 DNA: TGTGCCAGCAGCCAATTAGCCTTTACCGCGCAGTTCTTC; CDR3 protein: CASSQLAFTAQFF
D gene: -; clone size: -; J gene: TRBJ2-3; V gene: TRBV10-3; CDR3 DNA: TGTGCCATCAGGGCAGGTACGACAGATACGCAGTATTTT; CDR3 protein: CAIRAGTTDTQYF
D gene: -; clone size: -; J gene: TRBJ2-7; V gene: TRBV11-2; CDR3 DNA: TGTGCCAGCAGCTTCGGACACACCTACGAGCAGTACTTC; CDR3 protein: CASSFGHTYEQYF
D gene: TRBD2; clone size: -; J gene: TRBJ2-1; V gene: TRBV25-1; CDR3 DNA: TGTGCCAGCAGTGAACAATCAGCGGGGCTTGCCAATGAGCAGTTCTTC; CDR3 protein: CASSEQSAGLANEQFF
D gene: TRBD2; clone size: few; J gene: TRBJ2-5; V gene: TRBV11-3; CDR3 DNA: TGTGCCAGCAGCTTAGCGGGGACTAGCTGGGAGACCCAGTACTTC; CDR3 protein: CASSLAGTSWETQYF
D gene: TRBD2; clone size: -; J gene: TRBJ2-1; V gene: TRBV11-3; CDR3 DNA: TGTGCCAGCAGCCACAGCGGGGGGGCCGGTAATGAGCAGTTCTTC; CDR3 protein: CASSHSGGAGNEQFF
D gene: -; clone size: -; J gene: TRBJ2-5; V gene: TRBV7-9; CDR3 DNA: TGTGCCAGCAGCTTAGGGGGTCAAGAGACCCAGTACTTC; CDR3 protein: CASSLGGQETQYF
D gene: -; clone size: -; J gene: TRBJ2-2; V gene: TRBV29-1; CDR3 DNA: TGCAGCGTCCAAAAGGTCAGGGATGCTGACACCGGGGAGCTGTTTTTT; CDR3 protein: CSVQKVRDADTGELFF
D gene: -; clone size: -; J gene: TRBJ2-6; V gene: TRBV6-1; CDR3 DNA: TGTGCCAGCAGTGGTAGAACCGCTGGGGCCAACGTCCTGACTTTC; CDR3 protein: CASSGRTAGANVLTF
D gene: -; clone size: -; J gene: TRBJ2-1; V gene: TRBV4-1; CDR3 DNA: TGCGCCAGCAGCCACTCGACAGAGAATGAGCAGTTCTTC; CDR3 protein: CASSHSTENEQFF
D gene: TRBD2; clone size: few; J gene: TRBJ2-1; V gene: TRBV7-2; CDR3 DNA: TGTGCCAGCAGACAATCCGGGACTAGCGTTAATGAGCAGTTCTTC; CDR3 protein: CASRQSGTSVNEQFF
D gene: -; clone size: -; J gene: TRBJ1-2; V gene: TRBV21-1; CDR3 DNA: TGTGCCAGCAGCGCCCCGACAGGGATTAACTATGGCTACACCTTC; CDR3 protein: CASSAPTGINYGYTF
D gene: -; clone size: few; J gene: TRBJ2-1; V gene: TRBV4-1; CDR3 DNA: TGCGCCAGCAGCCAAGTAGTGCAGGGTCTCTCCTACAATGAGCAGTTCTTC; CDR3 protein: CASSQVVQGLSYNEQFF
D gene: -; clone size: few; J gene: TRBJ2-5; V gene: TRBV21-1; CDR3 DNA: TGTGCCAGCAGCAAAGCGGGAACGGCCCAGTACTTC; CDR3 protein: CASSKAGTAQYF